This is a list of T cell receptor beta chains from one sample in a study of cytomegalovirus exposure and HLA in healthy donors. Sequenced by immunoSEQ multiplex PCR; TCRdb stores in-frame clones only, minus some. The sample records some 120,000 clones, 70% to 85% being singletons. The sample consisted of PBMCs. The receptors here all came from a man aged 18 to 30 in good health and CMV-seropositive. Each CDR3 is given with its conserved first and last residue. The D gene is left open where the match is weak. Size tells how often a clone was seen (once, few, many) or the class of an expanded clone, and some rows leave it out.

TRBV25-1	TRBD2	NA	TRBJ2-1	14	CASSGREIYNEQFF	TGTGCCAGCAGTGGGCGGGAGATCTACAATGAGCAGTTCTTC
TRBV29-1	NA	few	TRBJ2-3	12	CSVSDAADTQYF	TGCAGCGTTAGCGATGCCGCAGATACGCAGTATTTT
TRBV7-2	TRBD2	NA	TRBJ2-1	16	CASSPLAGGMYNEQFF	TGTGCCAGCAGCCCACTAGCGGGAGGGATGTACAATGAGCAGTTCTTC
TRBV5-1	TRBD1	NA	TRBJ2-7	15	CASTIGGTGNYEQYF	TGCGCCAGCACCATTGGAGGGACAGGGAATTACGAGCAGTACTTC
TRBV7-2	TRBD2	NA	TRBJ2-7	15	CASSLGLGGGIEQYF	TGTGCCAGCAGCTTAGGCTTGGGCGGGGGAATTGAGCAGTACTTC
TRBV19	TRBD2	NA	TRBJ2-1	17	CASSRGLVTSSYNEQFF	TGTGCCAGTAGTAGGGGACTAGTAACGAGCTCCTACAATGAGCAGTTCTTC
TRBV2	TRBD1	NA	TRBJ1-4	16	CASSEDGQGDNEKLFF	TGTGCCAGCAGTGAAGATGGACAGGGGGATAATGAAAAACTGTTTTTT
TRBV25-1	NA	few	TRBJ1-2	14	CASSTIGADYGYTF	TGTGCCAGCAGTACAATTGGGGCAGACTATGGCTACACCTTC
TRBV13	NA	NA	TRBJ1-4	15	CASSLVSVTNEKLFF	TGTGCCAGCAGCTTAGTATCAGTCACTAATGAAAAACTGTTTTTT
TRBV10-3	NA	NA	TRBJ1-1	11	CAIQGNTEAFF	TGTGCCATTCAGGGGAACACTGAAGCTTTCTTT
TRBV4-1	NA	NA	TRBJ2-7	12	CASSHQGYEQYF	TGCGCCAGCAGCCATCAGGGCTACGAGCAGTACTTC
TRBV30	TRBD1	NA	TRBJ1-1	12	CACLRIDRGAFF	TGTGCCTGCCTTCGGATAGACAGGGGCGCTTTCTTT
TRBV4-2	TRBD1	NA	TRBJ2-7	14	CASSPGAGGDEQYF	TGTGCCAGCAGCCCTGGGGCAGGGGGAGACGAGCAGTACTTC
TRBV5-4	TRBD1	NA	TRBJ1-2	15	CASSFLDRGRVGYTF	TGTGCCAGCAGCTTCTTGGACAGGGGGCGGGTTGGCTACACCTTC
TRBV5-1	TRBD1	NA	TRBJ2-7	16	CASSGLTGTGGGEQYF	TGCGCCAGCAGCGGCCTAACAGGGACAGGGGGTGGCGAGCAGTACTTC
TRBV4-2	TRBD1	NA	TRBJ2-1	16	CASSQDQGTGGNEQFF	TGTGCCAGCAGCCAAGATCAGGGGACAGGGGGCAATGAGCAGTTCTTC
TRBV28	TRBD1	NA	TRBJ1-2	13	CASRADRAYGYTF	TGTGCCAGCAGGGCCGACAGGGCCTATGGCTACACCTTC
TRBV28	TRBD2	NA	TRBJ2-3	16	CASSLLSSGSSGTQYF	TGTGCCAGCAGTTTGTTGTCTAGCGGGAGCTCAGGTACGCAGTATTTT
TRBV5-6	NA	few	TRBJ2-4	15	CASSDKRRTKNIQYF	TGTGCCAGCAGCGACAAACGAAGGACCAAAAACATTCAGTACTTC
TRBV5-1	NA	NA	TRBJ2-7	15	CASSLVWRGPNEQYF	TGCGCCAGCAGCTTGGTGTGGAGGGGACCTAACGAGCAGTACTTC
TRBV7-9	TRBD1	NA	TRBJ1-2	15	CASSLGQELNYGYTF	TGTGCCAGCAGCCTGGGACAGGAGCTCAACTATGGCTACACCTTC
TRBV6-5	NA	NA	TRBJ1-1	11	CASTHRAKAFF	TGTGCCAGCACCCACAGGGCTAAAGCTTTCTTT
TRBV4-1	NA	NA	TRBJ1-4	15	CASSQDPQANEKLFF	TGCGCCAGCAGCCAAGATCCCCAGGCTAATGAAAAACTGTTTTTT
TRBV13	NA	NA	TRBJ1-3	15	CASSFFDSVGNTIYF	TGTGCCAGCAGCTTCTTTGACAGTGTTGGAAACACCATATATTTT
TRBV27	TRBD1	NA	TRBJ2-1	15	CASTSGDSRYNEQFF	TGTGCCAGCACCTCAGGGGACAGCCGGTACAATGAGCAGTTCTTC
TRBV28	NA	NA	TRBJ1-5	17	CASSPPLGGAYNQPQHF	TGTGCCAGCAGTCCCCCACTGGGAGGGGCTTACAATCAGCCCCAGCATTTT
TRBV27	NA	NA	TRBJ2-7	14	CASTDGGFLYEQYF	TGTGCCAGCACCGATGGGGGCTTTCTCTACGAGCAGTACTTC
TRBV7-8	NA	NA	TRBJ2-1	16	CASSLARTVSYNEQFF	TGTGCCAGCAGCTTAGCCAGGACAGTCTCCTACAATGAGCAGTTCTTC
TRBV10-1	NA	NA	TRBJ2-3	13	CASRTGGTDTQYF	TGCGCCAGTAGGACTGGCGGCACAGATACGCAGTATTTT
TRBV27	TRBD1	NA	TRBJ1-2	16	CASRDPIGQENYGYTF	TGTGCCAGCAGAGACCCTATTGGACAGGAGAACTATGGCTACACCTTC
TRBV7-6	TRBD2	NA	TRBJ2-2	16	CASTKLLAANTGELFF	TGTGCCAGCACCAAATTACTAGCGGCTAACACCGGGGAGCTGTTTTTT
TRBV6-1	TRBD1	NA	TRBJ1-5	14	CASTGGTGRQPQHF	TGTGCCAGCACCGGAGGGACAGGTCGGCAGCCCCAGCATTTT
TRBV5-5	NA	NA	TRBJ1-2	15	CASSLGAETNYGYTF	TGTGCCAGCAGCTTGGGGGCAGAAACTAACTATGGCTACACCTTC
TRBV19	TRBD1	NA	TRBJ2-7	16	CASSTGTDLFRYEQYF	TGTGCCAGTAGTACCGGGACAGATTTATTCCGATACGAGCAGTACTTC
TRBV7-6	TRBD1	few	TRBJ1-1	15	CASSLAADRGTEAFF	TGTGCCAGCAGCTTAGCTGCGGACAGGGGGACTGAAGCTTTCTTT
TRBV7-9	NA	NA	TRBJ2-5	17	CASSFPSTWTGEETQYF	TGTGCCAGCAGCTTTCCTTCCACTTGGACCGGGGAGGAGACCCAGTACTTC
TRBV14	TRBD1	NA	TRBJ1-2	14	CASSPGQGYYGYTF	TGTGCCAGCAGTCCCGGACAGGGGTACTATGGCTACACCTTC
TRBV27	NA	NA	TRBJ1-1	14	CASRGGHLNTEAFF	TGTGCCAGCAGGGGTGGACACCTGAACACTGAAGCTTTCTTT
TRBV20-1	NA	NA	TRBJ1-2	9	CSAGGGNTF	TGCAGTGCTGGGGGGGGGAACACCTTC
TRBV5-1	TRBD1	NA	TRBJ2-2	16	CASTGQGAYGTGELFF	TGCGCCAGTACGGGACAGGGGGCCTATGGCACCGGGGAGCTGTTTTTT
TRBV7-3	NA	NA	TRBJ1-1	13	CASSVDRHTEAFF	TGTGCCAGCAGCGTTGACAGACACACTGAAGCTTTCTTT
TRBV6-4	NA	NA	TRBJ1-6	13	CASRGGRDSPLHF	TGTGCCAGTCGGGGGGGCAGGGACTCACCCCTCCACTTT
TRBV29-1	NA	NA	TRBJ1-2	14	CSVEVGEGPYGYTF	TGCAGCGTTGAAGTGGGGGAGGGGCCCTATGGCTACACCTTC
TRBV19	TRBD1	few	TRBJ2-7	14	CASSIGTGFYEQYF	TGTGCCAGTAGTATAGGGACAGGTTTCTACGAGCAGTACTTC
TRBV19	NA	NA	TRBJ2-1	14	CASSTEFPYNEQFF	TGTGCCAGTAGCACAGAATTTCCCTACAATGAGCAGTTCTTC
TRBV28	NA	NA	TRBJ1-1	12	CASSSGAGMAFF	TGTGCCAGCAGTTCAGGCGCAGGGATGGCTTTCTTT
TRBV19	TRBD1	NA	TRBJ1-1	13	CASSTTGGYEAFF	TGTGCCAGTAGTACAACAGGGGGGTATGAAGCTTTCTTT
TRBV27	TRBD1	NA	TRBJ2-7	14	CASSLPGTGGEQYF	TGTGCCAGCAGCCTCCCCGGGACAGGGGGGGAGCAGTACTTC
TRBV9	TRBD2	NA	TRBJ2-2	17	CASSVGWRERNTGELFF	TGTGCCAGCAGCGTAGGATGGCGGGAGAGAAACACCGGGGAGCTGTTTTTT
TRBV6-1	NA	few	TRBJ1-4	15	CASSEGGGRYEKLFF	TGTGCCAGCAGTGAAGGCGGGGGGAGGTATGAAAAACTGTTTTTT
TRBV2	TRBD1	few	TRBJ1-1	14	CASSVGQGGTEAFF	TGTGCCAGCAGCGTCGGACAGGGCGGCACTGAAGCTTTCTTT
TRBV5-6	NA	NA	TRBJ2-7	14	CASSSRRVLNEQYF	TGTGCCAGCAGCTCGAGGAGGGTCTTAAACGAGCAGTACTTC
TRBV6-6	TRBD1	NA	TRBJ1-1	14	CASSAGGSNTEAFF	TGTGCCAGCAGTGCAGGGGGCTCGAACACTGAAGCTTTCTTT